This T cell receptor beta chain was profiled in a study of PD-L1 blockade in urothelial cancer. About the study: Patients commenced atezolizumab at some point between 2014 and 2015, and it was given at 1,200 mg intravenously every 3 weeks. Blood samples had a median of 141,255 T cells.

In each PCR, synthetic TCR analog templates were spiked in. Generated by immunoSEQ multiplex PCR, the TCRdb table keeps only in-frame clones and is missing some. The profile covers tens of thousands of clones, with 84% appearing a single time and roughly 9% taken by the ten largest. This sample's time point: pretreatment peripheral blood. Pretreatment sampling and on-treatment sampling together yielded between 1 and 8 samples for each patient. The CDR3 has 14 residues. Per the germline V gene, CDR1 is SGHNT and CDR2 is YYREEE (reference sequence). V trimming: 0 bases; J trimming: 5 bases; junction bases outside the gene matches: 4.

The chain couples TRBV5-4 to TRBJ1-2; 7 bases fit TRBD1. Sequenced here: PBMCs, sampled around atezolizumab (anti-PD-L1) treatment. The receptor comes from a woman in her 70s with urothelial cancer. The CDR3: CASSLDRGWYGYTF. The CDR3 nucleotides read TGTGCCAGCAGCTTGGACAGGGGTTGGTATGGCTACACCTTC. The variable domain in full, completed from reference TRBV5-4 and TRBJ1-2, reads ETGVTQSPTHLIKTRGQQVTLRCSSQSGHNTVSWYQQALGQGPQFIFQYYREEENGRGNFPPRFSGLQFPNYSSELNVNALELDDSALYLCASSLDRGWYGYTFGSGTRLTVV.